Detailed here is one T cell receptor (beta chain). The antigen is undetermined. Method: immunoSEQ multiplex PCR; TCRdb's copy keeps in-frame clones and lacks some. In the table there are some 99,000 clones, approximately 90% of which are singletons. The record originates from a study of identifying expanded T cells in peripheral blood. During the collection period, no donor immune events like infections were recorded. Germline-derived CDR1 and CDR2 are LGHNA and YSLEER. The length of the CDR3 is 15 residues. Unmatched junction bases numbered 3, after V lost 3 bases and J lost 0 bases. Study-wide results and caveats: Variance in clone template counts between approximately two-week samples significantly increased with total template count across all healthy donors. Technical replicates showed approximately 1.2 changed clones; approximately 2 weeks 15 to 20; four weeks 19.

The specimen was blood. The clonotype was recovered from a person between 18 and 69 years old in good health. The chain uses TRBV4-3 and TRBJ1-2; 8 bases are shared with TRBD1. CDR3 in DNA: TGCGCCAGCAGCCAGGGACAGGCTACTAACTATGGCTACACCTTC. Its protein is CASSQGQATNYGYTF.